Sample share makes the clone carrying this T cell receptor beta chain medium-sized (0.01 to 0.1%). Its target is not known. Naive CD8 T cells were sorted as CD8+CD4-CCR7+CD45RA+. Each CDR3 protein gets one entry after TCRdb re-called the PCR reads with MiXCR. This table has 8,500 to 11,000 distinct CDR3 sequences, 15% to 20% appearing once. This CDR3 contains 20 residues. The V and J ends lost 1 base and 0 bases, in that order; junction bases with no gene match: 16. Germline V gene lookup returns CDR1 SGHTA and CDR2 FQGTGA. These data come from a study of molecular identifiers for immune sequencing clone quantification. Study observations and caveats: In naive cells, clones above 20 RNA copies held under 1% of molecules, whereas in effector cells they held over 98%. Even with around 1 million naive cells present, spiked Jurkat TCR RNA from one cell was reportedly detectable.

Sequences were obtained from naive CD8+ T cells from blood, with Jurkat cell RNA spiked in. Subset indicated: FACS-sorted CD8+CD4-CCR7+CD45RA+ naive T cells. This receptor was identified in a human donor in good health. Some libraries in this study had Jurkat cell RNA spiked in. The chain uses TRBV7-3 and TRBJ2-3; the match to TRBD2 covers 7 bases. CDR3 loop: CASSLSPQASGPPSTDTQYF. The CDR3 coding sequence is TGTGCCAGCAGCTTAAGTCCCCAGGCTAGCGGACCCCCTAGCACAGATACGCAGTATTTT.